This TCR beta chain was sequenced during a study of shared T cell receptors in the human thymus (dated by TCRdb to the early 2020s). Study-wide context: The study examined how the human thymus generates shared, self-reactive T-cell receptor alpha chains.

V loses 8 bases of germline sequence and J loses 4 bases, and the interval between the two ends is 18 bases. The CDR3 measures 15 amino acids from cysteine to phenylalanine. Here the CDR3 DNA is all that survives: 45 bases in frame from base 1. Per the germline V gene, MDHEN is the CDR1 and SYDVKM is the CDR2. Library preparation was by the immunoSEQ multiplex PCR assay. TCRdb mirrors the immuneACCESS table, restricted to in-frame sequences. Some clones are absent from its copies; in checked studies, under half trace to an unresolved V gene, and the reason for the others is unknown. The sample table holds roughly 550,000 clones, of which about 80% were seen once. About 0.014% of the sample is in the top ten clones. This clone was detected only a few times. This clone's antigen is unknown. The sample holds no much larger clone one base away, and base qualities are not on file. This sample also belongs to another study, concerning human thymus T cells. As the second paper documents: The donors were immunologically healthy infants in Finland who had open corrective cardiac surgery for congenital heart defects. Thymus tissue was collected as surgical resects that were removed during corrective cardiac surgery. Usage of V and J gene segments appeared to be biased in both the thymic and the peripheral blood repertoires. Highly overlapping thymic TCR repertoires among unrelated individuals were reported in the related research. TCR alpha and beta repertoires from roughly 8 infant thymus samples and a few related peripheral blood samples were characterized in the study. The infant donors were about 6 to 244 days old, and the cohort included six or seven males and two females. Thymocytes were mechanically released from the tissue and were stored as pellets of roughly 9.5-30 million cells at -70 degrees C. A QIAsymphony instrument was used to extract genomic DNA from the frozen cell pellets. Using the immunoSEQ multiplex PCR assay, the TCRB and TCRAD loci were amplified from a standardized quantity of quality-controlled genomic DNA. The V(D)J region was spanned by amplicons of a length sufficient to cover the CDR3 and to identify V and J genes. The amplicons were sequenced on an Illumina platform via the commercial immunoSEQ service. Primer bias and sequencing errors were corrected as previously described, and TCRAD and TCRB were defined on the basis of the IMGT database. Repertoires were analysed with immunoSEQ Analyzer 3.0 and VDJTools, covering basic statistics, V/J segment usage, diversity estimates, rarefaction and pairwise overlap. Chao1, ChaoE, Efron-Thisted, Shannon and inverse Simpson indices were used to estimate diversity, which was also estimated on datasets down-sampled to the smallest sample. Repertoire overlap used strict matching of CDR3 nucleotide sequence, V gene and J gene, with Jaccard-based multidimensional scaling clustering. On average, approximately 790,000 unique TCRB clonotypes were obtained from thymus samples, compared with approximately 82,000 from blood samples.

The sample taken for sequencing was thymocytes. The chain is made from TRBV28 and TRBJ2-1; the D gene is possibly TRBD1, with 5 bases matching. The TCR was taken from a boy under three years old with a congenital heart defect. Donor details come from another sample of the same person, matched by shared clones. The CDR3 reads as follows: CASYEGDPYYNEQFF. The nucleotide sequence reads as follows: TGTGCCAGCTACGAAGGGGATCCTTATTACAATGAGCAGTTCTTC.